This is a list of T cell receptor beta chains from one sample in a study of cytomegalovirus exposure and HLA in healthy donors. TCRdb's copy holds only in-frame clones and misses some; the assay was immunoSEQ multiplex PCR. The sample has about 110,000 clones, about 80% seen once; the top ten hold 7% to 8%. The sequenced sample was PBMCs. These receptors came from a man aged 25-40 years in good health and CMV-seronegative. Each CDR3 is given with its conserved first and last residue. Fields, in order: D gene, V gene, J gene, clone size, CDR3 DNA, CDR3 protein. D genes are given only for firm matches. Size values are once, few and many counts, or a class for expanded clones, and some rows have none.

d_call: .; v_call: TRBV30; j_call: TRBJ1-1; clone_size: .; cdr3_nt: TGTGCCTGGAGAGAGAAAAGGGGCTCGCGGACTGAAGCTTTCTTT; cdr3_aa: CAWREKRGSRTEAFF
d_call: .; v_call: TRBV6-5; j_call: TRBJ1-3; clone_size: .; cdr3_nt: TGTGCCAGCAGTCCCACAGGGAATGGAAACACCATATATTTT; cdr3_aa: CASSPTGNGNTIYF
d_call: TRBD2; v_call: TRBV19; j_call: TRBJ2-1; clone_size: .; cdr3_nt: TGTGCCAGTACCGCCAGCGGACTAGCGGAATACAATGAGCAGTTCTTC; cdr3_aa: CASTASGLAEYNEQFF
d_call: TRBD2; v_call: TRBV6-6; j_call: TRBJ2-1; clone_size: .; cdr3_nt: TGTGCCAGCAGTCAGCGGGAGGGCCTCAATGAGCAGTTCTTC; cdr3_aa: CASSQREGLNEQFF
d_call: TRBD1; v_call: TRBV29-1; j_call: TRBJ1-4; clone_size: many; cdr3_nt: TGCAGCGTTGTAGAGGGAGACAGGGTAAAGGAAAAACTGTTTTTT; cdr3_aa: CSVVEGDRVKEKLFF
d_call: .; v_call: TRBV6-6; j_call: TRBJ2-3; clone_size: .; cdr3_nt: TGTGCCAGCAGTACTAGCAGCTCTAGCACAGATACGCAGTATTTT; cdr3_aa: CASSTSSSSTDTQYF
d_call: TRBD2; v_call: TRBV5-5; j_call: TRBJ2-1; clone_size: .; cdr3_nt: TGTGCCAGCAGCTTGCTCCTGACTAGCGGGATGCGGCAGTTCTTC; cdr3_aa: CASSLLLTSGMRQFF
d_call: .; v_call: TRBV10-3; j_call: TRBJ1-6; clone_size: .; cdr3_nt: TGTGCCATCAGCAGTAGACAGGATTCACCCCTCCACTTT; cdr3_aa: CAISSRQDSPLHF
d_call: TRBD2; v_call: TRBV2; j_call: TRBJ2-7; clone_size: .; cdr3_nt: TGTGCCAGCAATCAAGCGGGAGCGGGTTACGAGCAGTACTTC; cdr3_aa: CASNQAGAGYEQYF
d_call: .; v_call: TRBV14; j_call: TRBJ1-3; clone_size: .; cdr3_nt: TGTGCCAGCAGCCAAAACTGGGGGCTTACTGGAAACACCATATATTTT; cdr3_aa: CASSQNWGLTGNTIYF
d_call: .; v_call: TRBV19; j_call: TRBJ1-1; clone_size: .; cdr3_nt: TGTGCCAGTAGTATACGGGGGGCGGACACTGAAGCTTTCTTT; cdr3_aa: CASSIRGADTEAFF
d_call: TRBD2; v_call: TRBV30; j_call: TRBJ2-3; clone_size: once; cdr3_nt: TGTGCCTGGCGAAGTGGGGGGGGCACAGATACGCAGTATTTT; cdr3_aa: CAWRSGGGTDTQYF
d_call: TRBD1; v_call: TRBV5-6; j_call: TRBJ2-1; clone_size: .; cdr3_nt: TGTGCCAGCAGCCCAGGGGGCCGATCCTACAATGAGCAGTTCTTC; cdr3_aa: CASSPGGRSYNEQFF
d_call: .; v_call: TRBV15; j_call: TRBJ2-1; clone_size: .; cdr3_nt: TGTGCCACCAGCAGAGTAACCTACAATGAGCAGTTCTTC; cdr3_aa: CATSRVTYNEQFF
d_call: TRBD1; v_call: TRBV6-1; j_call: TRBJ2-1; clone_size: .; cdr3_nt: TGTGCCAGCAGTGAAAGGACAGGGTCCTACAATGAGCAGTTCTTC; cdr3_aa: CASSERTGSYNEQFF
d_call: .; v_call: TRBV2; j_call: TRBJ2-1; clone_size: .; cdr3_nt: TGTGCCAGCAGAGAGTGGCTAGTTCTCTACAATGAGCAGTTCTTC; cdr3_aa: CASREWLVLYNEQFF
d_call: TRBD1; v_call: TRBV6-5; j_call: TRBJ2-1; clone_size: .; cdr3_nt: TGTGCCAGCAGTTACGGGACAGGGGAGAATGAGCAGTTCTTC; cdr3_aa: CASSYGTGENEQFF
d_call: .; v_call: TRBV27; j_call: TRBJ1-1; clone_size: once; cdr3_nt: TGTGCCAGCAGGAGGTCGGGGGGACCCTCCGAAGCTTTCTTT; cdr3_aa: CASRRSGGPSEAFF
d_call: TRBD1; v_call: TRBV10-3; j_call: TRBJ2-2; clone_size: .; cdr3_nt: TGTGCCATCAAAGGACAGGGGAAGGATTACACCGGGGAGCTGTTTTTT; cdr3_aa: CAIKGQGKDYTGELFF
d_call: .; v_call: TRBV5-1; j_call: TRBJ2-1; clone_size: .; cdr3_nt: TGCGCCAGCAGCTTGGAACTGTACAATGAGCAGTTCTTC; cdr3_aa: CASSLELYNEQFF
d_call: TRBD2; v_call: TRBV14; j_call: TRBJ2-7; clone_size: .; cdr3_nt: TGTGCCAGCAGCCCCATACTGGAAGCGGGAGTTCACGAGCAGTACTTC; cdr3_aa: CASSPILEAGVHEQYF
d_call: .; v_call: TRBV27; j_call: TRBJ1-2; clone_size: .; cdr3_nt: TGTGCCAGCAGTTACGACAGGACCTCGACGGGTGGCTACACCTTC; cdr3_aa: CASSYDRTSTGGYTF
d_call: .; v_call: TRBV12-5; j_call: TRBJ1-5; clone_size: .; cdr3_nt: TGTGCTAGTGGTTGGGCACCGAATCAGCCCCAGCATTTT; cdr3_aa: CASGWAPNQPQHF
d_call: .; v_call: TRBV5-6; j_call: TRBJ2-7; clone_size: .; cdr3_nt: TGTGCCAGCAGCTTGGACCAGGGAACCTACGAGCAGTACTTC; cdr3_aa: CASSLDQGTYEQYF
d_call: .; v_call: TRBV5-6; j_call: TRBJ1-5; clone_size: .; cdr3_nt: TGTGCCAGCAGCTCCAAGGGGGATCAGCCCCAGCATTTT; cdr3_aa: CASSSKGDQPQHF
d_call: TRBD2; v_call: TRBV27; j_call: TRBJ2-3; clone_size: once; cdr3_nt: TGTGCCAGCACCCCTAGCGGGAGATTAGATACGCAGTATTTT; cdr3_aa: CASTPSGRLDTQYF
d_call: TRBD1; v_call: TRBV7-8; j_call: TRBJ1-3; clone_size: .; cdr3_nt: TGTGCCAGCAGCTTAGTGGGGGGACAGGGAGGAGGAAACACCATATATTTT; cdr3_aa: CASSLVGGQGGGNTIYF
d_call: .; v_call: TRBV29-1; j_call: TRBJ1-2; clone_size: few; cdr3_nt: TGCAGCGTTGAATCGGGTAAACATGGCTACACCTTC; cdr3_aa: CSVESGKHGYTF
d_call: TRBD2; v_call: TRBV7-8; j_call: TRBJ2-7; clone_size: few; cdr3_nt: TGTGCCAGCAGCCCTCTCGGACTAGCGGGTTACGAGCAGTACTTC; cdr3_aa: CASSPLGLAGYEQYF
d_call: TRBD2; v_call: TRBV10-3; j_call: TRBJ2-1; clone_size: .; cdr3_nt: TGTGCCATCAGAGGGACTAGCGGGAGGGGATCCAATGAGCAGTTCTTC; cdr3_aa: CAIRGTSGRGSNEQFF
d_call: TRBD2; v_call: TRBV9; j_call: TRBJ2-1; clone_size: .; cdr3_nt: TGTGCCAGCAGCATGGGACTAGCTGGAGGTGAGCAGTTCTTC; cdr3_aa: CASSMGLAGGEQFF
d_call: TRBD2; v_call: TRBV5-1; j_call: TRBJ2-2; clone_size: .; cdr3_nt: TGCGCCAGCAGCTTGGGGGCCCGGGGGGTAAACACCGGGGAGCTGTTTTTT; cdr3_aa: CASSLGARGVNTGELFF
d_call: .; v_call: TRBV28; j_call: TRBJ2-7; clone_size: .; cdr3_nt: TGTGCCAGCAGTTTTCTGACAGGTAACTACGAGCAGTACTTC; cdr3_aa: CASSFLTGNYEQYF
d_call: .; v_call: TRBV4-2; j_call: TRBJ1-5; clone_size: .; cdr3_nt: TGTGCCAGCAGCCAAGATCTAGGAGAATATCAGCCCCAGCATTTT; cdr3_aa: CASSQDLGEYQPQHF
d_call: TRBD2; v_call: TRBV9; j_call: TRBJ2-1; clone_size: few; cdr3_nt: TGTGCCAGCAGCGCCGAAGCGGGAGCATACAATGAGCAGTTCTTC; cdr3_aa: CASSAEAGAYNEQFF
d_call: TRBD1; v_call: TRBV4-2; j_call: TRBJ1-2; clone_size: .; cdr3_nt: TGTGCCAGCAGCTCCCTCCGGGACAGGACTTCCTATGGCTACACCTTC; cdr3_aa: CASSSLRDRTSYGYTF
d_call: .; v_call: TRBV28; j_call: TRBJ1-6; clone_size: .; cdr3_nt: TGTGCCAGCAGTTTTGCCCGGTTTTCACCCCTCCACTTT; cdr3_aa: CASSFARFSPLHF
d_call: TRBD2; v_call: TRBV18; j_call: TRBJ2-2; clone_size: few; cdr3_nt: TGTGCCAGCTCACCACCGGGACTAGCGCGCGGCGGGGAGCTGTTTTTT; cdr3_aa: CASSPPGLARGGELFF
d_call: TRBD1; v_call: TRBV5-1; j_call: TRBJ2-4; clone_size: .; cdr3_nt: TGCGCCAGCAGCGGGGGACAGGCCGGAAACATTCAGTACTTC; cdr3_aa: CASSGGQAGNIQYF
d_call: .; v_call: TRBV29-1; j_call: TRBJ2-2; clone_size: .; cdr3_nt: TGCAGCGGACAGGGAACAGACACCGGGGGGCTGTTTTTT; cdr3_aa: CSGQGTDTGGLFF
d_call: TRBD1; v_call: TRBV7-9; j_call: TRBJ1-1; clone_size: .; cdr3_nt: TGTGCCAGCAGCTCTGGACAGGGGACGGACACTGAAGCTTTCTTT; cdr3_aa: CASSSGQGTDTEAFF
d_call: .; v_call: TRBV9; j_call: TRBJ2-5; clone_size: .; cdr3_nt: TGTGCCAGCAGCGTAGCACTAGGGCGAGAGACCCAGTACTTC; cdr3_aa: CASSVALGRETQYF
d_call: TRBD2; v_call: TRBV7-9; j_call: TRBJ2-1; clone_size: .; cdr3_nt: TGTGCCAGCAGCCTAAGCGGGACCTACAATGAGCAGTTCTTC; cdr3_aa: CASSLSGTYNEQFF
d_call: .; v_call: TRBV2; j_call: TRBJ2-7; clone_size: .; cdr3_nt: TGTGCCAGCCGGGGTGAGGGAAACGAGCAGTACTTC; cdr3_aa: CASRGEGNEQYF
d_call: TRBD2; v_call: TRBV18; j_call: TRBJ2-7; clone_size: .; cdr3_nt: TGTGCCAGCTCACCACCGGTGACTAGCGATTCCGAGCAGTACTTC; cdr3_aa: CASSPPVTSDSEQYF
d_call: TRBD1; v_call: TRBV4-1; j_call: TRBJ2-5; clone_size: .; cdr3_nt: TGCGCCAGCAGCCAAGATGAGTGGACAGGTAAAGAGACCCAGTACTTC; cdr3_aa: CASSQDEWTGKETQYF
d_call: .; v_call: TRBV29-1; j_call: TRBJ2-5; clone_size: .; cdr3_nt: TGCAGCGTGGAGAGCCGGGACACAAAGACCCAGTACTTC; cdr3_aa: CSVESRDTKTQYF
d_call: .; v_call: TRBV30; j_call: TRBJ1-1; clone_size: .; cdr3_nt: TGTGCCTGGAGTGTAACGGGGGGTGCATACACTGAAGCTTTCTTT; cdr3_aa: CAWSVTGGAYTEAFF
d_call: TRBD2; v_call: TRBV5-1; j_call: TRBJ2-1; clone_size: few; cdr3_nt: TGCGCCAGCAGCCTGAGCGGGACTACGGAGCAGTTCTTC; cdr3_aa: CASSLSGTTEQFF
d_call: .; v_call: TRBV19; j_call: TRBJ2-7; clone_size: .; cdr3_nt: TGTGCCACCGTACATGGTTACGAGCAGTACTTC; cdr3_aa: CATVHGYEQYF
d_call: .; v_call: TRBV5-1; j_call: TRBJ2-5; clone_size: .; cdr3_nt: TGCGCCAGCAGCTTGATACGGGATCGGCGGGAGACCCAGTACTTC; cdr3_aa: CASSLIRDRRETQYF
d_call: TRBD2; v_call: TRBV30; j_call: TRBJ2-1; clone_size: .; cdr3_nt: TGTGCCTGGGATTCGGGACTAGCTTTGAATGAGCAGTTCTTC; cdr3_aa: CAWDSGLALNEQFF